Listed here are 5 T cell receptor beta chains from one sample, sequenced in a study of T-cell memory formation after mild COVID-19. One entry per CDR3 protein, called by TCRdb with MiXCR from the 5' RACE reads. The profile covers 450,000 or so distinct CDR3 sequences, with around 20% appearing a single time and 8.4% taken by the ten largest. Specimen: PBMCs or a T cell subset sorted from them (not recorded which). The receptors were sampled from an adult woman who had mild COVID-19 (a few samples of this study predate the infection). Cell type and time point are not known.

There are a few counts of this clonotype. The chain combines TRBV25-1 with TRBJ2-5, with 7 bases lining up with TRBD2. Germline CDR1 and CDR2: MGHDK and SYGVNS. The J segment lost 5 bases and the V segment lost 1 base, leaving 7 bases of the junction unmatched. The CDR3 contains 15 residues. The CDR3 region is CASSESYGGWETQYF. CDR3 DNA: TGTGCCAGCAGTGAATCCTACGGGGGGTGGGAGACCCAGTACTTC.

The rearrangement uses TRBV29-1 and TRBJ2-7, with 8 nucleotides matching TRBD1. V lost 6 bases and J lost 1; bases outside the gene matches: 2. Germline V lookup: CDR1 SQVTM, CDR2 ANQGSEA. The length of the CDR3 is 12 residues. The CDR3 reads CSVGQGSYEQYF. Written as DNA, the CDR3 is TGCAGCGTCGGACAGGGATCCTACGAGCAGTACTTC.

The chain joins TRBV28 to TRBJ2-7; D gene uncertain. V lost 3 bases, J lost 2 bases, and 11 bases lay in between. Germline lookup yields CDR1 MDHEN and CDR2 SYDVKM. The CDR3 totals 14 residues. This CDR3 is CASSFPPGPYEQYF. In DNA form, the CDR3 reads TGTGCCAGCAGTTTCCCCCCAGGCCCCTACGAGCAGTACTTC.

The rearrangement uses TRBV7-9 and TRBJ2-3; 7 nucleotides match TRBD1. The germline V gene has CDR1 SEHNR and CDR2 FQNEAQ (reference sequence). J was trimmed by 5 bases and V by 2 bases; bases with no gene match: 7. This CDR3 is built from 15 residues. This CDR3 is CASSLLFQGEDTQYF. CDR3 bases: TGTGCCAGCAGCTTATTGTTCCAGGGGGAAGATACGCAGTATTTT.

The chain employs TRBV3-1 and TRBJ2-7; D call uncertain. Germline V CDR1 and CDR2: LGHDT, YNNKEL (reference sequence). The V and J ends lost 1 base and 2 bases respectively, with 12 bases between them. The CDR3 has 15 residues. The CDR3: CASSQVLVETYEQYF. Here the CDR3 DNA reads TGTGCCAGCAGCCAAGTCCTGGTCGAGACCTACGAGCAGTACTTC.